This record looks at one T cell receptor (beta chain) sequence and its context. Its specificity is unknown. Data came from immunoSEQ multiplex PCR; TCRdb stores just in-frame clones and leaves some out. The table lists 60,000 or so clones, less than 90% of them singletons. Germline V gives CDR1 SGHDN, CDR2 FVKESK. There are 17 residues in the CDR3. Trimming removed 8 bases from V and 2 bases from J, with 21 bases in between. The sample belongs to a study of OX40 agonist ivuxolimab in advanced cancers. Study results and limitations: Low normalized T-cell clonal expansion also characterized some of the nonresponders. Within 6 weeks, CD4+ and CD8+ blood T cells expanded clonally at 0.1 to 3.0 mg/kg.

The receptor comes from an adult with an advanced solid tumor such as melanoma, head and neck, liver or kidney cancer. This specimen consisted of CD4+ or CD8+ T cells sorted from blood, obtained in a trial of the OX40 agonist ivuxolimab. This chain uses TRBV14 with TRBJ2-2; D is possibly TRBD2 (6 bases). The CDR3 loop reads CASSDLLTGTNTGELFF. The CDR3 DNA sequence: TGTGCCAGCTCCGATCTCTTAACCGGGACTAACACCGGGGAGCTGTTTTTT.